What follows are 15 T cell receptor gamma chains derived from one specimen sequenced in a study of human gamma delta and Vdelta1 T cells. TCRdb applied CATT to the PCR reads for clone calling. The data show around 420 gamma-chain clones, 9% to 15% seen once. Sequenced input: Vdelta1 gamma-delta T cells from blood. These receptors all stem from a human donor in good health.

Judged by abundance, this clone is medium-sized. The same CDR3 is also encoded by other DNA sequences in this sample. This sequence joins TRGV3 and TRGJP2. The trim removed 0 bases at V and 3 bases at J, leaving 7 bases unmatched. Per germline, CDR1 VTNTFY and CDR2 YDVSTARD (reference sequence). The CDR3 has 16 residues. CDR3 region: CATWDRLKGSDWIKTF. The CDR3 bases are TGTGCCACCTGGGACAGGCTGAAGGGTAGTGATTGGATCAAGACGTTT.

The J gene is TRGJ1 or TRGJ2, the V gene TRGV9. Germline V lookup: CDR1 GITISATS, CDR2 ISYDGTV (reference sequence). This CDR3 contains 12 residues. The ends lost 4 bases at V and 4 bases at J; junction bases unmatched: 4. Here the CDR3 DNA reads TGTGCCTTGTGGGAAGACTATTATAAGAAACTCTTT. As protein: CALWEDYYKKLF.

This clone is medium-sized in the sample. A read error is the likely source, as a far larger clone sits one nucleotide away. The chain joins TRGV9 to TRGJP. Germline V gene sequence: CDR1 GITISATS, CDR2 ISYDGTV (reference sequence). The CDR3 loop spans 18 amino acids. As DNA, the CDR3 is TGTGCCTTGTGGGAGGTGATCCCCCAAGAGTTGGGCAAAAAAATCGAGGTATTT. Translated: CALWEVIPQELGKKIEVF.

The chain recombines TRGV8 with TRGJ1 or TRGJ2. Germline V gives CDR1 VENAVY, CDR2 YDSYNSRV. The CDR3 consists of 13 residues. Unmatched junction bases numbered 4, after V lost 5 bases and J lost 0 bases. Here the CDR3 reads CATWVQNYYKKLF. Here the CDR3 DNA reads TGTGCCACCTGGGTTCAGAATTATTATAAGAAACTCTTT.

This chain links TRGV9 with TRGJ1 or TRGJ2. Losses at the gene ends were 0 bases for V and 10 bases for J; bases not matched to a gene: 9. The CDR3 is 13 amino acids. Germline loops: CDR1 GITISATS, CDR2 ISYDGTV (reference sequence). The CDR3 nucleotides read TGTGCCTTGTGGGAGGTGGGGCATCGGAAGAAACTCTTT. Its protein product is CALWEVGHRKKLF.

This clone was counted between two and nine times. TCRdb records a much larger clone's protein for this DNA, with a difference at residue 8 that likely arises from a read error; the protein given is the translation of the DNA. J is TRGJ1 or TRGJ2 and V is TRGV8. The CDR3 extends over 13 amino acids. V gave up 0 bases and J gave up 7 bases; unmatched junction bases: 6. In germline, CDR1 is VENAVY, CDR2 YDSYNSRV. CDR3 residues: CATWDRPQYKKLF. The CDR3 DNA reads TGTGCCACCTGGGATAGGCCGCAGTATAAGAAACTCTTT.

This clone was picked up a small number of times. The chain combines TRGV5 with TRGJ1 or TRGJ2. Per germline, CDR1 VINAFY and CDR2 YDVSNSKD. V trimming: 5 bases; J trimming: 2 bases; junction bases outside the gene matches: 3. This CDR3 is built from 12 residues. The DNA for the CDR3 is TGTGCCACCTGGGCTTATTATTATAAGAAACTCTTT. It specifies CATWAYYYKKLF.

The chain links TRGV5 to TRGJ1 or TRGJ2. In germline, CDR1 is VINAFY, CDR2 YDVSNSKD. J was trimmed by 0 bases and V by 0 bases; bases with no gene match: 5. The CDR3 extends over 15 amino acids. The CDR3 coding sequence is TGTGCCACCTGGGACAGGCCGAGGAATTATTATAAGAAACTCTTT. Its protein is CATWDRPRNYYKKLF.

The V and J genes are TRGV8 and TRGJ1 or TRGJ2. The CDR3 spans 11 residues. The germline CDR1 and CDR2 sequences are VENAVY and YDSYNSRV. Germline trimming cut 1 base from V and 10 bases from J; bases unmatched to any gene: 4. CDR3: CATWDSHKKLF. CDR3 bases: TGTGCCACCTGGGATAGTCACAAGAAACTCTTT.

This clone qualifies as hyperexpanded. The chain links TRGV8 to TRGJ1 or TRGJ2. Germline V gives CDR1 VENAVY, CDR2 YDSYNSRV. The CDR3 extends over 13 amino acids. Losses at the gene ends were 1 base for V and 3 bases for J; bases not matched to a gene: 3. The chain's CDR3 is CATWDSFYYKKLF. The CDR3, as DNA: TGTGCCACCTGGGATAGTTTTTATTATAAGAAACTCTTT.

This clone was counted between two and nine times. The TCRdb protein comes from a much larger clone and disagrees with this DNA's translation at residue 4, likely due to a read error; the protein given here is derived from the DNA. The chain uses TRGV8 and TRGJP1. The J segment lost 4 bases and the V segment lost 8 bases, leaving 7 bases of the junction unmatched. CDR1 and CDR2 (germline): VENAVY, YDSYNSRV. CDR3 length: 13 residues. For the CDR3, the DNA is TGTGCCACCTTTGATAACACTGGTTGGTTCAAGATATTT. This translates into CATFDNTGWFKIF.

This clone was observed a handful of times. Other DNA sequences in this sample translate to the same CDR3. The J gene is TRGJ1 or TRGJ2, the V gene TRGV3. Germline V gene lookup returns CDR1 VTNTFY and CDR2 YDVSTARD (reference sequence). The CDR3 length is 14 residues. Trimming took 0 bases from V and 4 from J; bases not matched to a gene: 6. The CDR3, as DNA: TGTGCCACCTGGGACAGGCCAGGGTATTATAAGAAACTCTTT. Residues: CATWDRPGYYKKLF.

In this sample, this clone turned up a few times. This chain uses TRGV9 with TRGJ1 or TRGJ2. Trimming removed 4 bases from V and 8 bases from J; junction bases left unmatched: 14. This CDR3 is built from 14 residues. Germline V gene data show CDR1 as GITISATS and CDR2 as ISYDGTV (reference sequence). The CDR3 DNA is TGTGCCTTGTGGGAAGGGAATAATAATAATAAGAAACTCTTT. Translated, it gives CALWEGNNNNKKLF.

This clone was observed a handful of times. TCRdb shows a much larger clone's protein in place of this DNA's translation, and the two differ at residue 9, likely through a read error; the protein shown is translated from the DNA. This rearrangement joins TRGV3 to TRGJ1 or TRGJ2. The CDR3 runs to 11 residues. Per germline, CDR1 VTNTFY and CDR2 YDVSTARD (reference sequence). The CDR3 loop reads CATWFYYKILF. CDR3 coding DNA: TGTGCCACCTGGTTTTATTATAAGATACTCTTT.

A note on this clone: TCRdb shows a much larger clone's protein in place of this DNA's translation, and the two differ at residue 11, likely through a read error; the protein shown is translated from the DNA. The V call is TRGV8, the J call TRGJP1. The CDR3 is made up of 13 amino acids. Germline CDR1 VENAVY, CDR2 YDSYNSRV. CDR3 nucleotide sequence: TGTGCCACCTGGGATAACACTGGTTGGTTCAATATATTT. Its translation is CATWDNTGWFNIF.